This is a list of T cell receptor beta chains from one sample in a study of shared clonotypes between healthy human individuals. Repertoires were generated with immunoSEQ multiplex PCR, while TCRdb's copy carries only in-frame clones and drops some. Of over a million clones in the sample, about 70% were seen once. The sample consisted of memory CD4+ T cells sorted from blood. These receptors were collected from a man aged 18 to 29 in good health. Each CDR3 is given with its conserved first and last residue. Each record gives: CDR3 DNA, CDR3 protein, V gene, clone size, J gene, D gene. A D gene is named only where the DNA matches it firmly. Clone size, where shown, is once, few, many, or a class for clones that have expanded.

TGTGCCAGCTCACCACCGGCGGACACCGGGGAGCTGTTTTTT,CASSPPADTGELFF,TRBV18,-,TRBJ2-2,-
TGTGCCAGCAGCTTAATCGGTAGCGCCCAGTACTTC,CASSLIGSAQYF,TRBV11-2,-,TRBJ2-5,-
TGCGCCAGCAGCCAAGAATGGTCGGGTAGCGGGAGAACTGTGATCAATGAGCAGTTCTTC,CASSQEWSGSGRTVINEQFF,TRBV4-3,-,TRBJ2-1,TRBD2
TGTGCCAGTAGTGAAGGCGGGGACGGAGCGGACGAGCAGTACTTC,CASSEGGDGADEQYF,TRBV19,-,TRBJ2-7,-
TGTGCCAGCAGCATGGTAGCGAACACCGGGGAGCTGTTTTTT,CASSMVANTGELFF,TRBV11-3,-,TRBJ2-2,-
TGTGCCAGCTCACCAGCCAGGGCGGACACCGGGGAGCTGTTTTTT,CASSPARADTGELFF,TRBV18,-,TRBJ2-2,-
TGCGCCAGCAGCCTTACAGGGGGCGCAGGTGGCCCCCAAGAGACCCAGTACTTC,CASSLTGGAGGPQETQYF,TRBV4-1,few,TRBJ2-5,TRBD1
TGTGCCAGTAGACAGGGGCTAAATTCACCCCTCCACTTT,CASRQGLNSPLHF,TRBV19,-,TRBJ1-6,TRBD1
TGTGCCAGCTCTCCCCTTCAGACAGGGGACGAGCAGTACTTC,CASSPLQTGDEQYF,TRBV18,few,TRBJ2-7,TRBD1
TGTGCCAGCAGCTCAGGCGGGAGCTCCTACGAGCAGTACTTC,CASSSGGSSYEQYF,TRBV7-6,-,TRBJ2-7,TRBD2
TGTGCCAGCAGTCAAAGGACTAGGAAGATTTACGAGCAGTACTTC,CASSQRTRKIYEQYF,TRBV28,-,TRBJ2-7,TRBD2
TGTGCCAGCAGCCAAGCAGGGGCCGACACCGGGGAGCTGTTTTTT,CASSQAGADTGELFF,TRBV4-2,-,TRBJ2-2,-
TGTGCCTGGACTGCGGCGTCGCCACTCGTTAATGAGCAGTTCTTC,CAWTAASPLVNEQFF,TRBV30,-,TRBJ2-1,-
TGCGCCAGCAGCTTCCAGGACAGCTCTGAAGCTTTCTTT,CASSFQDSSEAFF,TRBV5-1,-,TRBJ1-1,-
TGCAGCGTTGATGGACTAGCGGGGGATGAGCAGTTCTTC,CSVDGLAGDEQFF,TRBV29-1,-,TRBJ2-1,TRBD2
TGTGCCAGCAGTTACGATATGCGGAAGGTAATCTACGAGCAGTACTTC,CASSYDMRKVIYEQYF,TRBV6-6,-,TRBJ2-7,-
TGCGCCAGCAGCCAATACGGGACAGGGGTCTGGGACACTGAAGCTTTCTTT,CASSQYGTGVWDTEAFF,TRBV4-3,-,TRBJ1-1,TRBD1
TGCGCCAGCGGGGGCGGGGAGACCCAGTACTTC,CASGGGETQYF,TRBV10-2,-,TRBJ2-5,-
TGTGCCAGCAGCTTCATAGTTGGAGGCGGGGCTAGCACAGATACGCAGTATTTT,CASSFIVGGGASTDTQYF,TRBV7-9,-,TRBJ2-3,-
TGTGCCAGCAGCAGTAGCGGGAGGGGGGAGACCCAGTACTTC,CASSSSGRGETQYF,TRBV7-2,-,TRBJ2-5,TRBD2
TGTGCCAGCAGCGATACAGGGGGCCCCGGAAACACCATATATTTT,CASSDTGGPGNTIYF,TRBV7-9,-,TRBJ1-3,TRBD1
TGTGCCTTCCTCCCCGGACGGATTAACACTGAAGCTTTCTTT,CAFLPGRINTEAFF,TRBV30,-,TRBJ1-1,-
TGCGCCAGCAGCCAAGAGCCGGGGGGAAACGGGAATCAGCCCCAGCATTTT,CASSQEPGGNGNQPQHF,TRBV4-1,-,TRBJ1-5,-
TGTGCCAGCAGCCGGGGGACGGGACAGGGACCCTTCTTC,CASSRGTGQGPFF,TRBV28,-,TRBJ2-7,TRBD1
TGTGCCAGCAGTGCCCCTAGCGGGGTTTCTTTTAGCACAGATACGCAGTATTTT,CASSAPSGVSFSTDTQYF,TRBV28,-,TRBJ2-3,TRBD2
TGTGCCAGCAGCCGGGACAGGTCGTACTCCTACGAGCAGTACTTC,CASSRDRSYSYEQYF,TRBV7-2,-,TRBJ2-7,TRBD1
TGTGCCAGCAGCTTAGCTAGCGGGGGGGCCCATGAGCAGTTCTTC,CASSLASGGAHEQFF,TRBV7-9,-,TRBJ2-1,TRBD2
TGCGCCAGCAGCTTGGGACCTTACAATGAGCAGTTCTTC,CASSLGPYNEQFF,TRBV5-1,-,TRBJ2-1,-
TGCGCCAGCAGCTTGGACCCGGGAATGGACACTGAAGCTTTCTTT,CASSLDPGMDTEAFF,TRBV5-1,-,TRBJ1-1,-
TGTGCCAGCAGTGATAGGGGGACAGGAGACTCTGGAAACACCATATATTTT,CASSDRGTGDSGNTIYF,TRBV2,-,TRBJ1-3,TRBD1
TGTGCCTGGAGTGCGGGTTTCGGAAACACCATATATTTT,CAWSAGFGNTIYF,TRBV30,-,TRBJ1-3,-
TGCGCCAGCAGCTTGGCTAGCGGGGGGGCCTATGAGCAGTTCTTC,CASSLASGGAYEQFF,TRBV5-1,few,TRBJ2-1,TRBD2
TGTGCCAGCAGCTGGACAGGGCTAAATTCACCCCTCCACTTT,CASSWTGLNSPLHF,TRBV6-6,-,TRBJ1-6,TRBD1
TGTGCCAGCAGCTTGGGTAGCGGGGGGGTCCGGTTGGAGACCCAGTACTTC,CASSLGSGGVRLETQYF,TRBV5-4,-,TRBJ2-5,TRBD2